The clone carrying this TCR beta chain was recorded a few times. Antigen: not known. The data derive from a study of CD8 T cells in ankylosing spondylitis. Study-level points and caveats: Disease-linked clones reportedly concentrated significantly in matched ankylosing spondylitis synovial fluid. Characteristic, it appeared, of ankylosing spondylitis blood was a TCR beta motif of fewer than 10 highly homologous variants.

A quantitative 5'-RACE method, one with molecular barcodes, was used to make TCR beta libraries. MiXCR, applied by TCRdb to the 5' RACE reads, yields one record per CDR3 protein. The data show some 120,000 distinct CDR3 sequences, about an eighth seen once. The sample taken for sequencing was blood, either unsorted or a sorted T cell fraction (not recorded which). The source is a female donor with ankylosing spondylitis or in good health (not recorded which).

CDR3 nucleotide sequence: TGTGCCAGCAGCAAAGGGGGACTTGGCTCGGTAGAGCAGTACTTC. Its translation is CASSKGGLGSVEQYF. The gene calls are TRBV7-9 and TRBJ2-7; TRBD1 or TRBD2 may be the D gene (6 bases each). This CDR3 contains 15 residues. The V end was cut by 5 bases, the J end by 7 bases, with 21 bases between. Per the germline V gene, CDR1 is SEHNR and CDR2 is FQNEAQ (reference sequence).